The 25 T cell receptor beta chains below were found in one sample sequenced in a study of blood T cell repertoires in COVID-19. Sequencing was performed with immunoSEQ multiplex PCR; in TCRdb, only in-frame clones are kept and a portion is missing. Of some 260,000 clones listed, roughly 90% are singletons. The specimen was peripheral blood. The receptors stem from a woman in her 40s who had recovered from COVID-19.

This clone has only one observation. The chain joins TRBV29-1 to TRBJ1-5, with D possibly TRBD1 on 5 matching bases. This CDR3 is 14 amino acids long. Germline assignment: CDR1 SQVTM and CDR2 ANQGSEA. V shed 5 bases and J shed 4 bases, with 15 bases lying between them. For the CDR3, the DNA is TGCAGCGTTAGTAAGGACGGGGGGAATCAGCCCCAGCATTTT. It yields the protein CSVSKDGGNQPQHF.

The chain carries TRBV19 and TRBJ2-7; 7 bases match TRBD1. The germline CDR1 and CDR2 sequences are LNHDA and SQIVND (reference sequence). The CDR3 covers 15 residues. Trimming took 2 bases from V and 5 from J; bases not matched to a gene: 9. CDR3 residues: CASSITPTGRHEQYF. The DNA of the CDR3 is TGTGCCAGTAGTATAACCCCGACAGGGAGACACGAGCAGTACTTC.

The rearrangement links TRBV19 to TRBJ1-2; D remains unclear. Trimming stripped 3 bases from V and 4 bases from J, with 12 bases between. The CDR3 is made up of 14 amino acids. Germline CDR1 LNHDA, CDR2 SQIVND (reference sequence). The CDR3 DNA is TGTGCCAGTAGTATCAACGGGATCCCCTATGGCTACACCTTC. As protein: CASSINGIPYGYTF.

The CDR3 region has the DNA TGTGCCAGCAGTGAAAGGTACAGGGGACATGGCTACACCTTC. Amino acids: CASSERYRGHGYTF. This chain connects TRBV2 to TRBJ1-2; 7 bases match TRBD1. Trimming cost V 2 bases and J 6 bases; bases outside gene matches: 6. Germline CDR1 SNHLY, CDR2 FYNNEI. This CDR3 spans 14 amino acids.

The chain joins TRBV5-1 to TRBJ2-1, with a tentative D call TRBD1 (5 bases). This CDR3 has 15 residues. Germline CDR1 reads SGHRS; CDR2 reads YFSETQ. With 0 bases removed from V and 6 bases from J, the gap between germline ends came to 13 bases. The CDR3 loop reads CASSLARTTINEQFF. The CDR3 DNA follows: TGCGCCAGCAGCTTGGCCAGGACAACAATCAATGAGCAGTTCTTC.

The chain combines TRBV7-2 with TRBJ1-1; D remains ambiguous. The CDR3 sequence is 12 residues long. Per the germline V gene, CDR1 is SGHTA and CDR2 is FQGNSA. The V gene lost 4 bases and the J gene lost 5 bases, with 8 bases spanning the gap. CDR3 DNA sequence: TGTGCCAGCAGCTCCCAGGCAACTGAAGCTTTCTTT. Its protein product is CASSSQATEAFF. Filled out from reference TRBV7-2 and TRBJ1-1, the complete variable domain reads GAGVSQSPSNKVTEKGKDVELRCDPISGHTALYWYRQSLGQGLEFLIYFQGNSAPDKSGLPSDRFSAERTGGSVSTLTIQRTQQEDSAVYLCASSSQATEAFFGQGTRLTVV.

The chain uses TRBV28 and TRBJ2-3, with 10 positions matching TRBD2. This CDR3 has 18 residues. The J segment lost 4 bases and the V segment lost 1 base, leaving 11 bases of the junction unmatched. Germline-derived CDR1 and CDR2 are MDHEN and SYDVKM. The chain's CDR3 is CASSLLASGGLGADTQYF. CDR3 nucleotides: TGTGCCAGCAGTTTATTGGCTAGCGGGGGCCTTGGAGCAGATACGCAGTATTTT.

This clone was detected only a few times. CDR3 bases: TGTGCCAGCAGTTTATATGGGACAGGGCTTGGAAACACCATATATTTT. It yields the protein CASSLYGTGLGNTIYF. The rearrangement uses TRBV28 and TRBJ1-3; 9 nucleotides line up with TRBD1. This CDR3 spans 16 amino acids. V trimming: 1 base; J trimming: 3 bases; junction bases outside the gene matches: 4. Germline assignment: CDR1 MDHEN and CDR2 SYDVKM. Full variable domain (remainder filled in from reference TRBV28 and TRBJ1-3): DVKVTQSSRYLVKRTGEKVFLECVQDMDHENMFWYRQDPGLGLRLIYFSYDVKMKEKGDIPEGYSVSREKKERFSLILESASTNQTSMYLCASSLYGTGLGNTIYFGEGSWLTVV.

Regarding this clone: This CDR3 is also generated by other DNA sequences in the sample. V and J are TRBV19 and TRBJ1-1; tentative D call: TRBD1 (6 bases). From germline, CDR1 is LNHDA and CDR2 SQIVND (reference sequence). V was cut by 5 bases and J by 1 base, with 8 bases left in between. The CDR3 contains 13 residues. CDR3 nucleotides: TGTGCCAGTAGTCAGGGGTGGAACACTGAAGCTTTCTTT. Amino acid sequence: CASSQGWNTEAFF.

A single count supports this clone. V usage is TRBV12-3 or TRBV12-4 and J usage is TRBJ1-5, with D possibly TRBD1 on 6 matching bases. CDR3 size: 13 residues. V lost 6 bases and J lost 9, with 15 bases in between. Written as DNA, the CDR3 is TGTGCCAGCAGCCTGACAGGACTCGGGCCCCAGCATTTT. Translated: CASSLTGLGPQHF.

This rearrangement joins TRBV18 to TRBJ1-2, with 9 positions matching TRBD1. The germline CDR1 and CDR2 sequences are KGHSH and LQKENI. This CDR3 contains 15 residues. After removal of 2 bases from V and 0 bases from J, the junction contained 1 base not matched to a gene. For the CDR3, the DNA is TGTGCCAGCTCACCAACAGGGGGCGCTAACTATGGCTACACCTTC. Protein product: CASSPTGGANYGYTF. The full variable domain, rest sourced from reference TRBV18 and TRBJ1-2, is NAGVMQNPRHLVRRRGQEARLRCSPMKGHSHVYWYRQLPEEGLKFMVYLQKENIIDESGMPKERFSAEFPKEGPSILRIQQVVRGDSAAYFCASSPTGGANYGYTFGSGTRLTVV.

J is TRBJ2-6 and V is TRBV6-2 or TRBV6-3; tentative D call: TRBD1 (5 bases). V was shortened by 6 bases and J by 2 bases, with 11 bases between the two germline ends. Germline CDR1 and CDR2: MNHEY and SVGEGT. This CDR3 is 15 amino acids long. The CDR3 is CASSLRVTGANVLTF. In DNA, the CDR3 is TGTGCCAGCAGCCTCAGGGTCACTGGGGCCAACGTCCTGACTTTC.

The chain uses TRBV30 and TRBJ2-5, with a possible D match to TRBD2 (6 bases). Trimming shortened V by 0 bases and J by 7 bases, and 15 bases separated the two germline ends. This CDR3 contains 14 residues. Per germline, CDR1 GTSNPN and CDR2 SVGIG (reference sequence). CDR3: CAWSVWGDKGTQYF. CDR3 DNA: TGTGCCTGGAGTGTGTGGGGGGATAAGGGGACCCAGTACTTC.

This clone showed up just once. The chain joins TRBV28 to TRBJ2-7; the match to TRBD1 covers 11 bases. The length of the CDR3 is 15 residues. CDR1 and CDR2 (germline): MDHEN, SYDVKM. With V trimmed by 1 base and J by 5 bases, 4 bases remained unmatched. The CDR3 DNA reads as TGTGCCAGCAGTTTATCAGGACAGGGGGCCAACGAGCAGTACTTC. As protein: CASSLSGQGANEQYF.

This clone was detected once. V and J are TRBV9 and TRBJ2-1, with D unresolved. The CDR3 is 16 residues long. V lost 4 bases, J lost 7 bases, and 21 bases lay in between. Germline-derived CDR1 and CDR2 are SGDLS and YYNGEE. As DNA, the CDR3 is TGTGCCAGCAGCCCCGAATGGCGTGTGTCGGAGAATGAGCAGTTCTTC. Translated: CASSPEWRVSENEQFF.

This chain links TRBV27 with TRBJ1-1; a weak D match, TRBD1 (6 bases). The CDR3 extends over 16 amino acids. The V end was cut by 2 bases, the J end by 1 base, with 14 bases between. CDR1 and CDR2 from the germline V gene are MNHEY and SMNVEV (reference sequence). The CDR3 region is CASSLSTGYRNTEAFF. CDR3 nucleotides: TGTGCCAGCAGTTTAAGCACAGGGTACAGGAACACTGAAGCTTTCTTT.

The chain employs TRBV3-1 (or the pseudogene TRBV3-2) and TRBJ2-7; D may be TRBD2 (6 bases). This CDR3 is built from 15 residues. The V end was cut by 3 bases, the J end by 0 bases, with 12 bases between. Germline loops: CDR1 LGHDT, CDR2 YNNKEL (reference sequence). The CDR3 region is CASSQPHGSSYEQYF. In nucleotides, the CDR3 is TGTGCCAGCAGCCAGCCTCACGGGAGCTCCTACGAGCAGTACTTC.

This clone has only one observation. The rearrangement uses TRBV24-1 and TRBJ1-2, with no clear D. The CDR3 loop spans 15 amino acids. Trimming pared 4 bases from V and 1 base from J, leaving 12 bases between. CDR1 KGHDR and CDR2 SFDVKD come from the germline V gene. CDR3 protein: CATSDRRELNYGYTF. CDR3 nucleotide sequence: TGTGCCACCAGTGACAGACGGGAGCTTAACTATGGCTACACCTTC.

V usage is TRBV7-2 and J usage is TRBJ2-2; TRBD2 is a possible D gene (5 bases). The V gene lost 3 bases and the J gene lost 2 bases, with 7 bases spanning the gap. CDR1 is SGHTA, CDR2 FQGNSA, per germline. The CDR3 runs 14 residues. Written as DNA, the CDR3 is TGTGCCAGCAGCTTTCGGGGAAACACCGGGGAGCTGTTTTTT. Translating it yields CASSFRGNTGELFF.

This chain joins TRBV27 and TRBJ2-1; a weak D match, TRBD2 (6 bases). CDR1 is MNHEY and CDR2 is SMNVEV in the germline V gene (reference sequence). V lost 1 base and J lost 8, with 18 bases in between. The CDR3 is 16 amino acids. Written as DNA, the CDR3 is TGTGCCAGCAGTTTATATCAAACTAGGTGGGGGGATGAGCAGTTCTTC. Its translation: CASSLYQTRWGDEQFF.

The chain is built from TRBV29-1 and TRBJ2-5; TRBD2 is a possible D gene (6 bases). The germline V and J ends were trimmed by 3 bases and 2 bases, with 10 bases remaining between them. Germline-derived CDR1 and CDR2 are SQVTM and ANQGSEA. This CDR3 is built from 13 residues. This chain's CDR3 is CSVDGGPQETQYF. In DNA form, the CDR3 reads TGCAGCGTTGACGGGGGTCCGCAAGAGACCCAGTACTTC. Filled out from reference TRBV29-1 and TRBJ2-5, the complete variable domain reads SAVISQKPSRDICQRGTSLTIQCQVDSQVTMMFWYRQQPGQSLTLIATANQGSEATYESGFVIDKFPISRPNLTFSTLTVSNMSPEDSSIYLCSVDGGPQETQYFGPGTRLLVL.

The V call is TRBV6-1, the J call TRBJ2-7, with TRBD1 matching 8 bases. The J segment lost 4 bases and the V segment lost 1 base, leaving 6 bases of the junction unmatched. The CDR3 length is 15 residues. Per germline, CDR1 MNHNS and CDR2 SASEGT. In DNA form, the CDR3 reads TGTGCCAGCAGTGAAGGACAGGGGTCTATATACGAGCAGTACTTC. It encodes CASSEGQGSIYEQYF.

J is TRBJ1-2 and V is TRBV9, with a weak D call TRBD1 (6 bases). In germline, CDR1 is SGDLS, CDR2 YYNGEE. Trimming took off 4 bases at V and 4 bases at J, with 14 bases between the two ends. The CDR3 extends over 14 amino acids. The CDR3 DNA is TGTGCCAGCAGCCCCGAGGGGGTGTCCTATGGCTACACCTTC. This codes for CASSPEGVSYGYTF.

The CDR3 DNA sequence: TGTGCCAGCAGCCGACTTTCCGGGTCTTCGTCCTCCGGGGAGCTGTTTTTT. This translates into CASSRLSGSSSSGELFF. This chain uses TRBV6-6 with TRBJ2-2; D unclear. V shed 6 bases and J shed 6 bases, with 23 bases lying between them. Per the germline V gene, CDR1 is MNHNY and CDR2 is SVGAGI (reference sequence). The CDR3 sequence is 17 residues long.

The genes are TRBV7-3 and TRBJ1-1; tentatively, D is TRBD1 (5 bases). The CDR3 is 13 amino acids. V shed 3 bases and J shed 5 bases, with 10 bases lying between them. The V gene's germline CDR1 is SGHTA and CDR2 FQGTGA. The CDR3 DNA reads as TGTGCCAGCAGCTTCGGGGGGAGGACTGAAGCTTTCTTT. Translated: CASSFGGRTEAFF.